These 22 T cell receptor beta chains came from one sample sequenced in a study of blood T cell repertoires in COVID-19. Sequencing was performed with immunoSEQ multiplex PCR; in TCRdb, only in-frame clones are kept and a portion is missing. The sample comprises about 150,000 clones, roughly 84% of which are singletons, and roughly 8.3% rests with the top ten. Sequencing input: peripheral blood. Every receptor here comes from an older woman with COVID-19, enrolled during active disease.

The chain combines TRBV28 with TRBJ1-2; no firm D call. The V end lost 6 bases, the J end lost 2 bases, and 10 bases lay between the germline ends. The germline V gene has CDR1 MDHEN and CDR2 SYDVKM. This CDR3 has 13 amino acids. CDR3 protein: CASSPRRNYGYTF. CDR3 coding DNA: TGTGCCAGCAGCCCACGCAGAAACTATGGCTACACCTTC.

The V call is TRBV25-1, the J call TRBJ1-3, with TRBD1 matching 7 bases. The length of the CDR3 is 15 residues. V lost 5 bases, J lost 4 bases, and 8 bases stayed unmatched. CDR1 is MGHDK, CDR2 SYGVNS, per germline. The CDR3 loop is CASSNPGGMGNTIYF. The CDR3 region has the DNA TGTGCCAGCAGTAACCCAGGGGGAATGGGAAACACCATATATTTT.

This clone was detected only once. V usage is TRBV2 and J usage is TRBJ2-1, with 9 bases identical to TRBD1. The germline V gene encodes CDR1 SNHLY and CDR2 FYNNEI. V lost 6 bases, J lost 10 bases, and 4 bases stayed unmatched. The CDR3 length is 12 residues. This chain's CDR3 is CASSVDRGEQFF. The CDR3 region has the DNA TGTGCCAGCAGCGTTGACAGGGGGGAGCAGTTCTTC.

The chain has TRBV9 and TRBJ1-6; no reliable D call. CDR3 length equals 15 residues. The germline V and J ends were trimmed by 4 bases and 1 base, with 9 bases remaining between them. Germline loops: CDR1 SGDLS, CDR2 YYNGEE. CDR3 loop: CASSPSGSYNSPLHF. In DNA form, the CDR3 reads TGTGCCAGCAGCCCTTCCGGGTCCTATAATTCACCCCTCCACTTT.

This chain joins TRBV2 and TRBJ1-5; D is possibly TRBD1 (6 bases). CDR3 length: 12 residues. V lost 8 bases, J lost 6 bases, and 11 bases lay in between. Germline CDR1 and CDR2: SNHLY and FYNNEI. CDR3 sequence (DNA): TGTGCCAGCCAAGGGGGGGCTCAGCCCCAGCATTTT. Amino acids: CASQGGAQPQHF.

This sequence joins TRBV30 and TRBJ2-3, with 11 bases identical to TRBD2. J lost 5 bases, V lost 5 bases, and 15 bases had no gene match. Germline-derived CDR1 and CDR2 are GTSNPN and SVGIG (reference sequence). The CDR3 runs to 17 residues. CDR3: CAWALAGGGSGLDTQYF. CDR3 in DNA: TGTGCCTGGGCTCTAGCGGGGGGAGGTTCTGGGTTAGATACGCAGTATTTT.

This clone was seen just once. The chain couples TRBV10-3 to TRBJ1-2; D gene unclear. V lost 2 bases, J lost 2 bases, and 6 bases lay in between. Germline loops: CDR1 ENHRY, CDR2 SYGVKD. The CDR3 is made up of 13 amino acids. The CDR3 DNA is TGTGCCATCAGTGAGGAGGTGAACTATGGCTACACCTTC. This sequence encodes CAISEEVNYGYTF.

The rearrangement joins TRBV11-2 to TRBJ2-7; 12 bases fit TRBD1. The CDR3 runs to 15 residues. Germline V gene sequence: CDR1 SGHAT, CDR2 FQNNGV. V was clipped by 0 bases and J by 4 bases; unmatched bases: 1. The CDR3 DNA is TGTGCCAGCAGCTTAGAGGGACAGGGGGCTTACGAGCAGTACTTC. Encoded protein: CASSLEGQGAYEQYF.

The chain joins TRBV7-9 to TRBJ1-6; a possible D gene is TRBD1 (5 bases). V was trimmed by 5 bases and J by 9 bases, leaving 11 bases between them. This CDR3 has 13 residues. CDR1 and CDR2 (germline): SEHNR, FQNEAQ (reference sequence). The CDR3 coding sequence is TGTGCCAGCAGCCCACAGGCGGCTTCACCCCTCCACTTT. Protein sequence: CASSPQAASPLHF.

The chain recombines TRBV15 with TRBJ2-1; TRBD1 agrees at 7 bases. This CDR3 has 17 residues. J was trimmed by 2 bases and V by 9 bases; bases with no gene match: 16. Germline CDR1 and CDR2: LNHNV and YYDKDF (reference sequence). For the CDR3, the DNA is TGTGCCACGACGACGACAGGGTCGCTTATTACCTACAATGAGCAGTTCTTC. As protein: CATTTTGSLITYNEQFF. Drawing the rest from reference TRBV15 and TRBJ2-1, the complete variable domain is DAMVIQNPRYQVTQFGKPVTLSCSQTLNHNVMYWYQQKSSQAPKLLFHYYDKDFNNEADTPDNFQSRRPNTSFCFLDIRSPGLGDTAMYLCATTTTGSLITYNEQFFGPGTRLTVL.

Worth noting for this clone: One junction end disagrees with the germline gene, perhaps due to a read error. The V call is TRBV6-4, the J call TRBJ1-1; the D gene is possibly TRBD1 (6 bases). The germline V gene has CDR1 MRHNA and CDR2 SNTAGT. The CDR3 extends over 14 amino acids. The CDR3 reads CASSDEWTDTKLWF. The CDR3 DNA reads TGTGCCAGCAGTGACGAATGGACAGACACTAAGCTTTGGTTT.

V is TRBV30 and J is TRBJ2-1; D perhaps matches TRBD1 (7 bases). Trimming took 0 bases from V and 15 from J, leaving 15 bases between them. Germline CDR1 reads GTSNPN; CDR2 reads SVGIG (reference sequence). The CDR3 loop spans 12 amino acids. Here the CDR3 reads CAWSVLEGASFF. Here the CDR3 DNA reads TGTGCCTGGAGTGTACTGGAGGGGGCGTCGTTCTTC.

The chain combines TRBV18 with TRBJ2-7; D might be TRBD1 (6 bases). Trimming left V 5 bases short and J 6 bases short, with 14 bases between. The CDR3 covers 13 residues. The germline CDR1 and CDR2 sequences are KGHSH and LQKENI. CDR3 residues: CASSELQGSEQYV. The CDR3 DNA follows: TGTGCCAGCTCAGAGTTACAGGGATCCGAGCAGTACGTC.

This clone was detected once. The identical CDR3 is also encoded by other nucleotide sequences in the sample. The J gene is TRBJ1-1, the V gene TRBV7-2; D possibly corresponds to TRBD1 (5 bases). V was clipped by 1 base and J by 5 bases, with 11 bases between them. Germline-derived CDR1 and CDR2 are SGHTA and FQGNSA. This CDR3 is 14 amino acids long. The CDR3: CASSLVTGVTEAFF. CDR3 nucleotides: TGTGCCAGCAGCTTAGTAACAGGTGTAACTGAAGCTTTCTTT.

The chain couples TRBV25-1 to TRBJ1-6; 9 bases are shared with TRBD1. Germline V gives CDR1 MGHDK, CDR2 SYGVNS. The CDR3 sequence is 16 residues long. J gave up 7 bases and V 2 bases, and 6 bases lay outside the gene matches. The CDR3 DNA reads TGTGCCAGCAGTGAACCGGACAGGGGAACCAATTCACCCCTCCACTTT. Amino acid sequence: CASSEPDRGTNSPLHF.

This clone was counted only a few times. The chain has TRBV7-6 and TRBJ2-5, with TRBD1 identical over 8 bases. Per germline, CDR1 SGHVS and CDR2 FNYEAQ. CDR3 size: 16 residues. After removal of 3 bases from V and 5 bases from J, the junction contained 11 bases not matched to a gene. CDR3 nucleotides: TGTGCCAGCAGCTTCACCACGGACAGGGTTGGGGAGACCCAGTACTTC. Protein product: CASSFTTDRVGETQYF.

As DNA, the CDR3 is TGTGCCAGCTCACTGCAGCAATTAGCCGACAATGAGCAGTTCTTC. It codes for CASSLQQLADNEQFF. V and J are TRBV18 and TRBJ2-1; D gene unclear. This CDR3 has 15 residues. The germline V gene encodes CDR1 KGHSH and CDR2 LQKENI. Trimming removed 4 bases at V and 5 bases at J, with 15 bases between.

The chain joins TRBV27 to TRBJ1-2, with 8 bases matching TRBD1. This CDR3 comprises 13 residues. The germline CDR1 and CDR2 sequences are MNHEY and SMNVEV (reference sequence). J lost 5 bases, V lost 6 bases, and 5 bases had no gene match. The CDR3 DNA sequence: TGTGCCAGCAGGCCACAGGGGGAGTATGGCTACACCTTC. Translation gives CASRPQGEYGYTF.

The genes are TRBV29-1 and TRBJ1-3, with D tentatively TRBD1 (6 bases). CDR1 and CDR2 (germline): SQVTM, ANQGSEA. There are 15 residues in the CDR3. V was shortened by 7 bases and J by 0 bases, with 16 bases between the two germline ends. The CDR3 region has the DNA TGCAGCGCCGGGGGAGGGGGAGACTCTGGAAACACCATATATTTT. Amino acids: CSAGGGGDSGNTIYF.

The V call is TRBV4-1, the J call TRBJ2-1; 9 bases agree with TRBD2. The CDR3 is 17 amino acids. Trimming cost V 3 bases and J 4 bases; bases outside gene matches: 10. CDR1 MGHRA and CDR2 YSYEKL come from the germline V gene. The CDR3 region is CASSQRLAEIAYNEQFF. DNA for the CDR3: TGCGCCAGCAGCCAGAGACTAGCGGAAATCGCGTACAATGAGCAGTTCTTC.

This clone was counted a few times. The rearrangement links TRBV9 to TRBJ2-7, with a weak D call TRBD2 (6 bases). Germline V gene sequence: CDR1 SGDLS, CDR2 YYNGEE. The CDR3 totals 15 residues. Trimming left V 0 bases short and J 4 bases short, with 14 bases between. This CDR3 is CASSVERGGEYEQYF. In DNA form, the CDR3 reads TGTGCCAGCAGCGTAGAGAGGGGCGGGGAGTACGAGCAGTACTTC.

The J gene is TRBJ1-5, the V gene TRBV10-3; 8 bases match TRBD1. Germline trimming cut 2 bases from V and 6 bases from J; bases unmatched to any gene: 6. Germline lookup yields CDR1 ENHRY and CDR2 SYGVKD. The CDR3 consists of 15 residues. CDR3 in DNA: TGTGCCATCAGTGAGCGCCAACAGGGGGTTCAGCCCCAGCATTTT. This sequence encodes CAISERQQGVQPQHF.